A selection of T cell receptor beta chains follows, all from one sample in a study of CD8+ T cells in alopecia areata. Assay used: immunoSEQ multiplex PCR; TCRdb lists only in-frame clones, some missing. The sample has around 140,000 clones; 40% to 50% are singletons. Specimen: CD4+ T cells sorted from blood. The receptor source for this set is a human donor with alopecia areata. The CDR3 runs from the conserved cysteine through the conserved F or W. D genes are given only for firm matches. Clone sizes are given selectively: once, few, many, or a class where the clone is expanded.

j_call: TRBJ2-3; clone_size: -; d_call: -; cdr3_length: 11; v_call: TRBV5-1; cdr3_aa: CASSGGDTQYF; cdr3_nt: TGCGCCAGCAGCGGAGGAGATACGCAGTATTTT
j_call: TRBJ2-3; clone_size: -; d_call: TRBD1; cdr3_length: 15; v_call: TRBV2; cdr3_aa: CASRSGQGATDTQYF; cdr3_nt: TGTGCCAGCAGGTCGGGACAGGGGGCCACAGATACGCAGTATTTT
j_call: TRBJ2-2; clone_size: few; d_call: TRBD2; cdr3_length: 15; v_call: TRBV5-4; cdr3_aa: CASSWREGNTGELFF; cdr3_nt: TGTGCCAGCAGTTGGCGGGAGGGGAACACCGGGGAGCTGTTTTTT
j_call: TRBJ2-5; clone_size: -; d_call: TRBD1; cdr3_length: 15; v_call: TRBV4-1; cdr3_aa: CASSQDGQEQETQYF; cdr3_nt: TGCGCCAGCAGCCAAGACGGACAGGAGCAAGAGACCCAGTACTTC
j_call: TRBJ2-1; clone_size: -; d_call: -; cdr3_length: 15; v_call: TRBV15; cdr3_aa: CATSTNRGGYNEQFF; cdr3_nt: TGTGCCACCAGCACAAACAGGGGGGGCTACAATGAGCAGTTCTTC
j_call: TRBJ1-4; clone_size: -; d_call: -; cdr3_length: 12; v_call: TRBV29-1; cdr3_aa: CSVGVANEKLFF; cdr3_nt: TGCAGCGTTGGGGTGGCTAATGAAAAACTGTTTTTT
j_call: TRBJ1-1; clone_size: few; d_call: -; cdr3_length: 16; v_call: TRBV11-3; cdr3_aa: CASSEDGRDGNTEAFF; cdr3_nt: TGTGCCAGCAGCGAGGACGGACGGGACGGGAACACTGAAGCTTTCTTT
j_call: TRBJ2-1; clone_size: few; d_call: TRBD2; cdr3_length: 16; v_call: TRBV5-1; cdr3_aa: CASSPPGLAGNNEQFF; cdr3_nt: TGCGCCAGCAGCCCGCCGGGACTAGCGGGAAACAATGAGCAGTTCTTC
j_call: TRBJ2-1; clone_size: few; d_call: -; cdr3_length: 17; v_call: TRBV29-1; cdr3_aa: CSTTPGQRRLKGNEQFF; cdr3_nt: TGCAGCACCACCCCAGGGCAGAGGCGTTTGAAAGGGAATGAGCAGTTCTTC
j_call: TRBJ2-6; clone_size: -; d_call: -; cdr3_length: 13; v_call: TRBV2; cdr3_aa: CAGRTPGTNVLTF; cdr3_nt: TGTGCCGGCAGGACCCCAGGGACCAACGTCCTGACTTTC
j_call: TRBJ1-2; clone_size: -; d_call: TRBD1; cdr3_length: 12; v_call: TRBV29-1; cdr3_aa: CSSRDSNYGYTF; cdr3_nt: TGCAGCAGCCGGGACAGTAACTATGGCTACACCTTC
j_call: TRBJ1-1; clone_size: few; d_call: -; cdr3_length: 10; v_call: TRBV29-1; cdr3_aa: CSARGTEAFF; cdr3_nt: TGCAGCGCCCGAGGCACTGAAGCTTTCTTT
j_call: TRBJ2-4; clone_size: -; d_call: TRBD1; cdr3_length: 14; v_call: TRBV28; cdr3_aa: CASSNDRVKNIQYF; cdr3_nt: TGTGCCAGCAGTAACGACAGGGTCAAAAACATTCAGTACTTC
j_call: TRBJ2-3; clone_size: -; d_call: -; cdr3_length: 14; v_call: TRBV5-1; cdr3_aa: CASSFGQHTDTQYF; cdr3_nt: TGCGCCAGCAGCTTCGGACAGCACACAGATACGCAGTATTTT
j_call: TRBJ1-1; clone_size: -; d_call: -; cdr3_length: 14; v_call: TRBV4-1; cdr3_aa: CASSPTGRETEAFF; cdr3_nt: TGCGCCAGCAGCCCCACAGGGAGGGAAACTGAAGCTTTCTTT
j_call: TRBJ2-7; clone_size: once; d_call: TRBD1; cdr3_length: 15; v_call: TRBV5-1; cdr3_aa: CASSPDGTGFYEQYF; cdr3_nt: TGCGCCAGCAGCCCGGACGGGACAGGGTTCTACGAGCAGTACTTC
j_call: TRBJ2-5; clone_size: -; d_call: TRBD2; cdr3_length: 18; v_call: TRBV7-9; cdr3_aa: CASSPPLAGDQGQETQYF; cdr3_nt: TGTGCCAGCAGCCCCCCGCTAGCGGGAGATCAGGGGCAAGAGACCCAGTACTTC
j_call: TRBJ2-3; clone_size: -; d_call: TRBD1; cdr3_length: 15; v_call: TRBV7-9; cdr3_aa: CASKWSGTGADTQYF; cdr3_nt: TGTGCCAGCAAATGGAGCGGGACAGGGGCAGATACGCAGTATTTT
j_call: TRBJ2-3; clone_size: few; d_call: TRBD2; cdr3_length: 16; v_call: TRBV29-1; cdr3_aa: CSVGGTRPGGGDTQYF; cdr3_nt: TGCAGCGTTGGGGGGACTAGGCCGGGAGGCGGCGATACGCAGTATTTT
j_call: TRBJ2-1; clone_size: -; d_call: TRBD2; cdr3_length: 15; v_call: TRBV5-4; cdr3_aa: CASSLEAGNYNEQFF; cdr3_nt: TGTGCCAGCAGCCTGGAAGCGGGAAACTACAATGAGCAGTTCTTC
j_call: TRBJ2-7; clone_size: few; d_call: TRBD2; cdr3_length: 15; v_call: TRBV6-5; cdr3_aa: CASSGTSGNFYEQYF; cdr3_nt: TGTGCCAGCAGTGGGACTAGCGGGAACTTCTACGAGCAGTACTTC
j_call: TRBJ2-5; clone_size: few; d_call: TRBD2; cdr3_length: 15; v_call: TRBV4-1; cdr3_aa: CASSQVRAGGETQYF; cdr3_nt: TGCGCCAGCAGCCAAGTGAGGGCGGGAGGTGAGACCCAGTACTTC
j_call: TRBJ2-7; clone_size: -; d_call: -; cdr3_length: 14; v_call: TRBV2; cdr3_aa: CASSGGGNTGEQYF; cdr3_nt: TGTGCCAGCAGCGGCGGAGGGAACACGGGCGAGCAGTACTTC
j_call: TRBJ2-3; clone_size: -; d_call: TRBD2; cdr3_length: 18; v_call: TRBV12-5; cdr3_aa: CASGLVRFGGSSTDTQYF; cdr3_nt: TGTGCTAGTGGTTTGGTACGGTTCGGCGGGAGTAGCACAGATACGCAGTATTTT
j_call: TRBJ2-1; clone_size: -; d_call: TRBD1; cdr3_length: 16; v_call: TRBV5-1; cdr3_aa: CASSFNRGRMGNEQFF; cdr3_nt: TGCGCCAGCAGCTTTAACAGGGGGCGGATGGGCAATGAGCAGTTCTTC
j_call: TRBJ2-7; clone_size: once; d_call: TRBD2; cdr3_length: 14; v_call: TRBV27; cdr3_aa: CASSYVAGAYEQYF; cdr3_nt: TGTGCCAGCAGTTACGTAGCGGGAGCCTACGAGCAGTACTTC
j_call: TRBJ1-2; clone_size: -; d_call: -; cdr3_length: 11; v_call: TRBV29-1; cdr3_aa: CSVVLRQTHTF; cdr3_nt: TGCAGCGTTGTACTCAGACAGACTCACACCTTC
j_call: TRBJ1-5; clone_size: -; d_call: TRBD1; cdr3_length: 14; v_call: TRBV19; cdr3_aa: CASAQGTDNQPQHF; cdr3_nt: TGTGCCAGTGCCCAGGGGACAGACAATCAGCCCCAGCATTTT
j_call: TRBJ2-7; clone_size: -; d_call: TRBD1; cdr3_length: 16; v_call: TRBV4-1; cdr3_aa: CASSHAGGGSVGEQYF; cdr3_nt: TGCGCCAGCAGCCATGCAGGGGGCGGCAGCGTGGGGGAGCAGTACTTC
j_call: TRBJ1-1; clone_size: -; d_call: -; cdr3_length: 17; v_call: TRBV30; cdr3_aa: CAWRDGAAFVPVTEAFF; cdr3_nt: TGTGCCTGGAGAGACGGGGCCGCTTTTGTTCCGGTCACTGAAGCTTTCTTT
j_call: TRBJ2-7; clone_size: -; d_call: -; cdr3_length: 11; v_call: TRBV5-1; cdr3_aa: CASGTHYEQYF; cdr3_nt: TGCGCCAGCGGGACACACTACGAGCAGTACTTC
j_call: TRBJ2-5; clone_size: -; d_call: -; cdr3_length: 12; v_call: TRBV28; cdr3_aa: CASSHRRETQYF; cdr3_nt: TGTGCCAGCAGTCACAGGAGGGAGACCCAGTACTTC
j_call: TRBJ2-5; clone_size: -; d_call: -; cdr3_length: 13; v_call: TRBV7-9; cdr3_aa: CASSKPQVGTQYF; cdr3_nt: TGTGCCAGCAGCAAACCTCAGGTTGGGACCCAGTACTTC
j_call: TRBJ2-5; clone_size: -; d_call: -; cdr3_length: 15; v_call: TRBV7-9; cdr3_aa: CASSLRAGYQETQYF; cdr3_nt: TGTGCCAGCAGCTTAAGGGCCGGTTACCAAGAGACCCAGTACTTC
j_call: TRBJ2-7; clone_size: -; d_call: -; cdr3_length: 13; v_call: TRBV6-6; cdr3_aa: CASSPPGAYEQYF; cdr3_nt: TGTGCCAGCAGTCCACCGGGAGCCTACGAGCAGTACTTC
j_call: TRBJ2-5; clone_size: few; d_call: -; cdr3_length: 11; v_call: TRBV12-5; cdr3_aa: CAAGLAETQYF; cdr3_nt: TGTGCCGCTGGCCTAGCTGAGACCCAGTACTTC
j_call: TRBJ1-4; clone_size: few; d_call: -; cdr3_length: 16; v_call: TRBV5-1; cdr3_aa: CASSLGSAGANEKLFF; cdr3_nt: TGCGCCAGCAGCTTGGGCTCGGCAGGAGCTAATGAAAAACTGTTTTTT
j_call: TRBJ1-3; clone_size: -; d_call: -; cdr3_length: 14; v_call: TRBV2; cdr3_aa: CASTLLMRGNTIYF; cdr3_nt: TGTGCCAGCACTCTACTCATGAGGGGAAACACCATATATTTT
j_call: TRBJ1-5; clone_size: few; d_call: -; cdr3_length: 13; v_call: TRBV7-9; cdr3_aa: CASSPSSNQPQHF; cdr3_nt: TGTGCCAGCAGCCCGAGTAGCAATCAGCCCCAGCATTTT
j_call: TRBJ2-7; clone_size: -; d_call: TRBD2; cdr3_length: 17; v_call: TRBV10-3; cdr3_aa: CAISESSGLAGHYEQYF; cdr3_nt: TGTGCCATCAGTGAGTCCTCGGGACTAGCGGGACACTACGAGCAGTACTTC
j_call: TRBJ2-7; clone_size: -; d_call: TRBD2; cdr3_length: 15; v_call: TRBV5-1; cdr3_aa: CASSRRTSGTYEQYF; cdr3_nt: TGCGCCAGCAGCCGGAGGACTAGCGGGACGTACGAGCAGTACTTC
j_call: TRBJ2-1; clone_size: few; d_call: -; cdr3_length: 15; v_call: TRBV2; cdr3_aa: CASARERNWYNEQFF; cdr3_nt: TGTGCCAGCGCCCGGGAGAGGAATTGGTACAATGAGCAGTTCTTC
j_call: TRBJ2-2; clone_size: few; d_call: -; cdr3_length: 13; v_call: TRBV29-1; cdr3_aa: CSVVYDNTGELFF; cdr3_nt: TGCAGCGTCGTTTATGACAACACCGGGGAGCTGTTTTTT
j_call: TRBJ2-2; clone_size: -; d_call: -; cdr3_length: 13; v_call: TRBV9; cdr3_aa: CASSVAHTGELFF; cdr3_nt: TGTGCCAGCAGCGTAGCGCACACCGGGGAGCTGTTTTTT
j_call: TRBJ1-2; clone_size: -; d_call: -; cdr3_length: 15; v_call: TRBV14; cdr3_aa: CASSHRIGINYGYTF; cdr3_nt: TGTGCCAGCAGCCATAGGATCGGGATTAACTATGGCTACACCTTC
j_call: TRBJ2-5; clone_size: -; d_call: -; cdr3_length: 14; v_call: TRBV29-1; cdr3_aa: CSVGVSRGSQAQYF; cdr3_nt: TGCAGCGTTGGTGTCAGCAGGGGAAGTCAGGCCCAGTACTTC
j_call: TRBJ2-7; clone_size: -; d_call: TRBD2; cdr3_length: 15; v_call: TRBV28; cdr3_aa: CASSKSRTSGYEQYF; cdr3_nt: TGTGCCAGCAGTAAGTCGCGGACTAGCGGCTACGAGCAGTACTTC
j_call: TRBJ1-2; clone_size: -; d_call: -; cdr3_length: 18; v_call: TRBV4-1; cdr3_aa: CASSPLDFLPGSGYGYTF; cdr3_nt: TGCGCCAGCAGCCCCCTGGATTTTCTGCCTGGGAGTGGCTATGGCTACACCTTC
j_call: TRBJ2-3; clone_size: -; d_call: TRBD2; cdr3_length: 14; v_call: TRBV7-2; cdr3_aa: CASRLGRHTDTQYF; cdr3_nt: TGTGCCAGCAGACTCGGGAGGCACACAGATACGCAGTATTTT
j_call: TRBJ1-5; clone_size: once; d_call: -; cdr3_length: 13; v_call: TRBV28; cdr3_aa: CASTGNLAQPQHF; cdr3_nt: TGTGCCAGTACAGGGAATCTCGCACAGCCCCAGCATTTT
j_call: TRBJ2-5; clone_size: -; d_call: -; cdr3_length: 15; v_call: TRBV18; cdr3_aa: CASSPNGGAQETQYF; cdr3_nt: TGTGCCAGCTCACCAAATGGAGGGGCCCAAGAGACCCAGTACTTC
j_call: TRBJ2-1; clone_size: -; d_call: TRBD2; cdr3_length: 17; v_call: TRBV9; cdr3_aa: CASSVVKAGLLSDEQFF; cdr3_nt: TGTGCCAGCAGCGTGGTTAAAGCGGGACTACTGAGTGATGAGCAGTTCTTC
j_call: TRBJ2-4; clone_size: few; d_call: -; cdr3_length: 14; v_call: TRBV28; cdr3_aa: CASAQTSAKNIQYF; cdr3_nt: TGTGCCAGCGCCCAAACTAGCGCCAAAAACATTCAGTACTTC
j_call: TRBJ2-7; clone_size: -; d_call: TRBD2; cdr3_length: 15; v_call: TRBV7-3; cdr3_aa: CASSKGLAESTEQYF; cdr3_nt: TGTGCCAGCAGCAAGGGACTAGCGGAAAGTACGGAGCAGTACTTC
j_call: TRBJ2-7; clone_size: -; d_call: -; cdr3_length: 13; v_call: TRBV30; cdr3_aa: CAWNGQSPYKQYF; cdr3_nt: TGTGCCTGGAACGGACAGAGTCCCTACAAGCAGTACTTC